The clone carrying this TCR beta chain showed up just a few times. Its antigen is currently unknown. CDR3 size: 14 residues. Germline V gene data show CDR1 as GTSNPN and CDR2 as SVGIG (reference sequence). Trimming removed 0 bases from V and 8 bases from J, with 16 bases in between. Among the 120 subjects of the validation cohort, separate from the approximately 670-subject first cohort, were the donors. The repertoire was sequenced with immunoSEQ multiplex PCR; TCRdb's copy has only in-frame clones and lacks some. The table has 150,000 to 180,000 clones, 75% to 90% seen once. This sample was taken from a study of cytomegalovirus exposure and HLA in healthy donors. Whole-study results and caveats: Despite most TCR sequences being rare, some public TCRs occurred in many donors. The finding came from a later analysis; first-cohort TCR clusters tended to co-occur in the roughly 120 validation repertoires.

Sequencing was carried out using PBMCs. The chain is built from TRBV30 and TRBJ1-2; D unclear. This TCR was recovered from a man aged 18 to 29 in good health and CMV-seropositive. CDR3 DNA: TGTGCCTGGAGTGTACTGGGCAGTGGAGGAGGCTACACCTTC. Amino acid sequence: CAWSVLGSGGGYTF.